Listed here are 17 T cell receptor beta chains from one sample, sequenced in a study of blood T cell repertoires in COVID-19. TCRdb's copy holds only in-frame clones and misses some; the assay was immunoSEQ multiplex PCR. The top ten clones hold less than 2% of a sample with 280,000 or so clones, around 90% of them seen once. The sequencing input was PBMCs or T cells enriched from blood (not recorded which). The receptor set was obtained from a woman aged 18-29 years with acute COVID-19.

This chain links TRBV27 with TRBJ2-7; 14 nucleotides align to TRBD2. V shed 5 bases and J 5 bases; nucleotides not matched to a gene: 8. Germline V gene lookup returns CDR1 MNHEY and CDR2 SMNVEV (reference sequence). CDR3 length equals 16 residues. This chain's CDR3 is CASSKGTSGRSHEQYF. CDR3 nucleotides: TGTGCCAGCAGTAAGGGGACTAGCGGGAGATCCCACGAGCAGTACTTC.

CDR3 coding DNA: TGTGCCAGCAGTATAACAGGAAAACCCGTCGGAAACACCATATATTTT. Amino acid sequence: CASSITGKPVGNTIYF. The chain links TRBV28 to TRBJ1-3; D might be TRBD1 (5 bases). V lost 5 bases, J lost 4 bases, and 18 bases lay in between. The CDR3 sequence is 16 residues long. Germline V lookup: CDR1 MDHEN, CDR2 SYDVKM.

This clone appeared a few times. The chain is built from TRBV7-9 and TRBJ1-1; possible D gene TRBD1, 6 bases. CDR1 and CDR2 (germline): SEHNR, FQNEAQ (reference sequence). The CDR3 has 14 residues. V was pared by 5 bases and J by 0 bases, with 10 bases between. CDR3 nucleotides: TGTGCCAGCAGCCCTACAGGGTTGAACACTGAAGCTTTCTTT. As protein: CASSPTGLNTEAFF.

V usage is TRBV29-1 and J usage is TRBJ2-5; 9 nucleotides line up with TRBD1. Looked up from germline, CDR1 is SQVTM and CDR2 is ANQGSEA. CDR3 size: 14 residues. The trim removed 7 bases at V and 2 bases at J, leaving 8 bases unmatched. The CDR3 sequence: CSAGQGYRQETQYF. In DNA, the CDR3 is TGCAGCGCCGGACAGGGGTACCGGCAAGAGACCCAGTACTTC.

In this sample, this clone turned up once. Here the CDR3 reads CASSSWTGITGELFF. CDR3 in DNA: TGTGCCAGTAGTAGCTGGACAGGGATCACCGGGGAGCTGTTTTTT. The rearrangement joins TRBV19 to TRBJ2-2, with TRBD1 matching over 8 bases. The CDR3 is made up of 15 amino acids. In germline, CDR1 is LNHDA, CDR2 SQIVND (reference sequence). V lost 4 bases to trimming and J lost 4 bases; unmatched junction nucleotides: 5.

The rearrangement links TRBV23-1 to TRBJ1-3; D gene uncertain. TRBV23-1 is an ORF; its function is uncertain. The CDR3 has 18 residues. V was pared by 2 bases and J by 1 base, with 18 bases between. CDR3 loop: CASSQIQPPNYSGNTIYF. For the CDR3, the DNA is TGCGCCAGCAGTCAAATTCAACCTCCGAACTATTCTGGAAACACCATATATTTT.

This chain links TRBV30 with TRBJ1-2; 7 bases align to TRBD1. Germline values: CDR1 GTSNPN, CDR2 SVGIG (reference sequence). The CDR3 runs 12 residues. Trimming at V came to 4 bases and at J to 5 bases, leaving 4 bases not matched to a gene. CDR3 sequence: CAWKGARYGYTF. In DNA, the CDR3 is TGTGCCTGGAAGGGGGCTCGTTATGGCTACACCTTC.

The genes are TRBV10-2 and TRBJ2-7, with no clear D. The CDR3 is 15 amino acids. Germline V gives CDR1 WSHSY, CDR2 SAAADI. The V gene lost 3 bases and the J gene lost 3 bases, with 15 bases spanning the gap. The CDR3 DNA reads TGCGCCAGCAGTGATTCTAGATCCCAGTACTACGAGCAGTACTTC. This sequence encodes CASSDSRSQYYEQYF.

The rearrangement joins TRBV11-1 to TRBJ2-7; D unclear. Looked up from germline, CDR1 is SGHAT and CDR2 is FQDESV (reference sequence). Trimming shortened V by 0 bases and J by 2 bases, and 14 bases separated the two germline ends. The CDR3 sequence is 16 residues long. The CDR3 coding sequence is TGTGCCAGCAGCTTAGCAGGTCCTAGAGCAGCCTACGAGCAGTACTTC. Amino acid sequence: CASSLAGPRAAYEQYF.

As concerns this clone: Other DNA sequences from this sample encode an identical CDR3 as well. The gene calls are TRBV4-3 and TRBJ2-1, with TRBD1 matching over 10 bases. The trim removed 4 bases at V and 4 bases at J, leaving 4 bases unmatched. This CDR3 has 15 residues. In germline, CDR1 is LGHNA, CDR2 YSLEER. The CDR3 sequence is CASSPGTGVYNEQFF. CDR3 nucleotide sequence: TGCGCCAGCAGCCCAGGGACAGGGGTATACAATGAGCAGTTCTTC.

This chain joins TRBV11-3 and TRBJ2-1; 7 bases match TRBD2. CDR3 size: 14 residues. Germline V lookup: CDR1 SGHNT, CDR2 YENEEA. After removal of 1 base from V and 10 bases from J, the junction contained 7 bases not matched to a gene. CDR3: CASSLGATSPEQFF. DNA of the CDR3: TGTGCCAGCAGCTTAGGGGCGACTAGCCCGGAGCAGTTCTTC.

The chain recombines TRBV14 with TRBJ1-6, with a weak D call TRBD1 (6 bases). Trimming took off 1 base at V and 7 bases at J, with 17 bases between the two ends. This CDR3 spans 17 amino acids. Germline V lookup: CDR1 SGHDN, CDR2 FVKESK. Written as DNA, the CDR3 is TGTGCCAGCAGCCAAGTAGTAGGGACACAGCCAAATTCACCCCTCCACTTT. Translated: CASSQVVGTQPNSPLHF.

The chain employs TRBV19 and TRBJ2-5; 7 nucleotides match TRBD2. V was pared by 8 bases and J by 4 bases, with 7 bases of the junction left unmatched. Germline assignment: CDR1 LNHDA and CDR2 SQIVND (reference sequence). This CDR3 spans 13 amino acids. The CDR3 nucleotides are TGTGCCAGTCGGGCGGGAGCCCGAGAGACCCAGTACTTC. Translation: CASRAGARETQYF.

This sequence joins TRBV12-5 and TRBJ1-2; tentative D call: TRBD1 (6 bases). The CDR3 consists of 14 residues. Germline V gene data show CDR1 as LGHNT and CDR2 as FRNRAP. The V end was cut by 4 bases, the J end by 4 bases, with 13 bases between. CDR3 sequence: CASGSSGQFYGYTF. CDR3 DNA sequence: TGTGCTAGTGGTTCCTCCGGACAGTTCTATGGCTACACCTTC.

The chain uses TRBV19 and TRBJ1-5, with 7 bases lining up with TRBD1. V lost 5 bases and J lost 5; bases outside the gene matches: 12. The CDR3 runs 16 residues. Germline assignment: CDR1 LNHDA and CDR2 SQIVND (reference sequence). The CDR3 coding sequence is TGTGCCAGTAGTCGGCAGGGGGGATATATCCATCAGCCCCAGCATTTT. As protein: CASSRQGGYIHQPQHF.

The chain has TRBV30 and TRBJ2-1, with 7 bases fitting TRBD2. Germline V CDR1 and CDR2: GTSNPN, SVGIG (reference sequence). Trimming cost V 2 bases and J 11 bases; bases outside gene matches: 9. CDR3 length: 13 amino acids. CDR3 amino acids: CAWSQAGTTKQFF. The CDR3 bases are TGTGCCTGGAGTCAAGCCGGGACTACGAAGCAGTTCTTC.

This chain uses TRBV6-6 with TRBJ1-6; tentatively, D is TRBD1 (6 bases). This CDR3 region has 13 residues. V was shortened by 6 bases and J by 8 bases, with 11 bases between the two germline ends. Per the germline V gene, CDR1 is MNHNY and CDR2 is SVGAGI (reference sequence). Written as DNA, the CDR3 is TGTGCCAGCAGCCCGGGACAACATTCACCCCTCCACTTT. As protein: CASSPGQHSPLHF.